The next 10 T cell receptor beta chains were all read from a single sample in a study of T cells after yellow fever vaccination. TCRdb itself ran the 5' RACE reads through MiXCR, one entry per CDR3 protein. The table includes hundreds of thousands of distinct CDR3 sequences, approximately 13% detected once. The material sequenced was PBMCs, taken on the day of the yellow fever booster vaccination. Receptors originate from a man between 25 and 39 years old who received the YFV17D yellow fever vaccine.

This clonotype was detected only a few times. The chain carries TRBV5-4 and TRBJ2-3, with 12 positions matching TRBD2. The CDR3 sequence is 16 residues long. The V and J ends lost 2 bases and 4 bases, in that order; junction bases with no gene match: 5. CDR1 and CDR2 (germline): SGHNT, YYREEE (reference sequence). CDR3: CASSFRLAGVADTQYF. DNA for the CDR3: TGTGCCAGCAGCTTCAGACTAGCGGGAGTCGCAGATACGCAGTATTTT.

This chain uses TRBV4-1 with TRBJ2-5, with 8 bases fitting TRBD1. The germline CDR1 and CDR2 sequences are MGHRA and YSYEKL. Trimming at V came to 1 base and at J to 6 bases, leaving 7 bases not matched to a gene. The CDR3 extends over 15 amino acids. As DNA, the CDR3 is TGCGCCAGCAGCCAAGGAGGGACAGGCAAGAAGACCCAGTACTTC. Residues: CASSQGGTGKKTQYF.

The rearrangement links TRBV20-1 to TRBJ2-1; D is perhaps TRBD1 or TRBD2 (6 bases each). Between the trimmed V and J ends, which lost 0 bases and 0 bases, there was a span of 12 bases. CDR1 and CDR2 from the germline V gene are DFQATT and SNEGSKA (reference sequence). The CDR3 consists of 16 residues. In DNA, the CDR3 is TGCAGTGCTAGAGATCATCGGGGGCTCTCCTACAATGAGCAGTTCTTC. Translation: CSARDHRGLSYNEQFF.

This chain joins TRBV6-4 and TRBJ1-4; D is undetermined. Trimming left V 4 bases short and J 8 bases short, with 11 bases between. CDR1 and CDR2 (germline): MRHNA, SNTAGT. The CDR3 loop spans 13 amino acids. CDR3 sequence reads: CASSVDHGEKLFF. The CDR3 DNA follows: TGTGCCAGCAGTGTGGACCACGGGGAAAAACTGTTTTTT.

This sequence joins TRBV5-1 and TRBJ2-6; D is unclear. Between the trimmed V and J ends, which lost 0 bases and 4 bases, there was a span of 8 bases. Germline values: CDR1 SGHRS, CDR2 YFSETQ. This CDR3 is 15 amino acids long. The chain's CDR3 is CASSLGSTGANVLTF. In nucleotides, the CDR3 is TGCGCCAGCAGCTTGGGATCCACAGGGGCCAACGTCCTGACTTTC.

This clonotype has more than one count but fewer than ten. The J gene is TRBJ2-7, the V gene TRBV10-3; D is possibly TRBD1 (5 bases). Germline-derived CDR1 and CDR2 are ENHRY and SYGVKD. The V gene lost 2 bases and the J gene lost 3 bases, with 11 bases spanning the gap. CDR3 length: 14 amino acids. CDR3 protein: CAISEATVYYEQYF. The CDR3 coding sequence is TGTGCCATCAGTGAGGCGACAGTTTACTACGAGCAGTACTTC.

V gene TRBV14 combines with J gene TRBJ2-1; 12 bases are shared with TRBD1. J lost 9 bases, V lost 6 bases, and 9 bases had no gene match. The V gene's germline CDR1 is SGHDN and CDR2 FVKESK. This CDR3 is built from 15 residues. CDR3 residues: CASRPGTGGLGEQFF. The CDR3 DNA follows: TGTGCCAGCAGACCCGGGACAGGGGGCCTAGGTGAGCAGTTCTTC.

At least ten counts were recorded for this clonotype. The CDR3 sequence: CASSSQGGLKYGYTF. CDR3 in DNA: TGTGCCAGCAGCTCACAGGGGGGGCTTAAATATGGCTACACCTTC. V gene TRBV5-6 combines with J gene TRBJ1-2; 8 bases align to TRBD1. Germline CDR1 reads SGHDT; CDR2 reads YYEEEE. The junction had 9 bases not matched to a gene; V was cut back by 3 bases and J by 5 bases. The CDR3 loop spans 15 amino acids.

This clonotype turned up a few times. The chain combines TRBV12-3 or TRBV12-4 with TRBJ2-1; D tentatively reads TRBD1 or TRBD2 (5 bases each). Trimming left V 9 bases short and J 10 bases short, with 19 bases between. The CDR3 is 13 amino acids. This CDR3 is CASQGSWGGEQFF. CDR3 nucleotides: TGTGCCAGTCAGGGATCTTGGGGCGGGGAGCAGTTCTTC.

This clonotype has just a few counts. The chain links TRBV20-1 to TRBJ2-1; the D is unclear. CDR3 size: 14 residues. V was pared by 1 base and J by 0 bases, with 7 bases between. Germline CDR1 is DFQATT and CDR2 is SNEGSKA (reference sequence). CDR3 nucleotides: TGCAGTGCTAGAGGGCACCTCTCCTACAATGAGCAGTTCTTC. This encodes CSARGHLSYNEQFF.